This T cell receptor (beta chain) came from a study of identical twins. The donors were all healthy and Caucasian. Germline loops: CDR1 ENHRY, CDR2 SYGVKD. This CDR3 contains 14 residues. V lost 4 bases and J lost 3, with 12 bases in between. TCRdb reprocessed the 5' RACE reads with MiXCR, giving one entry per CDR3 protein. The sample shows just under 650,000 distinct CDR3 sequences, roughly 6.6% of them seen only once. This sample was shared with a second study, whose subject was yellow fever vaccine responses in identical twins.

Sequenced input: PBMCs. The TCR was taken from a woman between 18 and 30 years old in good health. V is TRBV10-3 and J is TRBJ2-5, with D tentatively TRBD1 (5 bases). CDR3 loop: CAISALDSKETQYF. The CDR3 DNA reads TGTGCCATCAGTGCGCTAGACAGTAAAGAGACCCAGTACTTC.